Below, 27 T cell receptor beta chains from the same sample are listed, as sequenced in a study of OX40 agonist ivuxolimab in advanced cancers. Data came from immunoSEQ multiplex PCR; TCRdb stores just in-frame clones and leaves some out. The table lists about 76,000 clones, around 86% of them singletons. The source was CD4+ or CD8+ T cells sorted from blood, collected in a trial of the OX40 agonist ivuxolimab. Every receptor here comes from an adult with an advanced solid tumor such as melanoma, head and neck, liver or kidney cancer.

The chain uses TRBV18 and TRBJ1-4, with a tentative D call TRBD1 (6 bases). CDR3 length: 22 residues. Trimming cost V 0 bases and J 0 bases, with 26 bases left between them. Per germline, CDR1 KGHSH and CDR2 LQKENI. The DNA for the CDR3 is TGTGCCAGCTCACCACCCTGGTTCAGATCCCGGGACATGAAGTCAACTAATGAAAAACTGTTTTTT. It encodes CASSPPWFRSRDMKSTNEKLFF.

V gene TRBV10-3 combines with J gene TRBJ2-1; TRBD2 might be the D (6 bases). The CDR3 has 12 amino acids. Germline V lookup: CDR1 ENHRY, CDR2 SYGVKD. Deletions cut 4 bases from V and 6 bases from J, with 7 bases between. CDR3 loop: CAISGEVNEQFF. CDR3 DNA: TGTGCCATCAGTGGGGAGGTCAATGAGCAGTTCTTC.

The CDR3, as DNA: TGTGCCAGCAGCTTAGAGGTGGGACTAGCGGCCTTAGGGGAGCAGTACTTC. It specifies CASSLEVGLAALGEQYF. The chain carries TRBV11-2 and TRBJ2-7; 11 bases are a match to TRBD2. J lost 7 bases, V lost 0 bases, and 11 bases had no gene match. Germline loops: CDR1 SGHAT, CDR2 FQNNGV. The CDR3 has 17 amino acids. Full variable domain (outside the CDR3, taken from reference TRBV11-2 and TRBJ2-7): EAGVAQSPRYKIIEKRQSVAFWCNPISGHATLYWYQQILGQGPKLLIQFQNNGVVDDSQLPKDRFSAERLKGVDSTLKIQPAKLEDSAVYLCASSLEVGLAALGEQYFGPGTRLTVT.

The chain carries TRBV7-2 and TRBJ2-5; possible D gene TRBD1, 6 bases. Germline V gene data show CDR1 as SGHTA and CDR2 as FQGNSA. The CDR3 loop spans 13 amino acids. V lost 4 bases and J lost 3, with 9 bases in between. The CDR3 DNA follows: TGTGCCAGCAGCTCTGGACAGAAAGAGACCCAGTACTTC. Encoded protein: CASSSGQKETQYF. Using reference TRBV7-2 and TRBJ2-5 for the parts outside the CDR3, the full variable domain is GAGVSQSPSNKVTEKGKDVELRCDPISGHTALYWYRQSLGQGLEFLIYFQGNSAPDKSGLPSDRFSAERTGGSVSTLTIQRTQQEDSAVYLCASSSGQKETQYFGPGTRLLVL.

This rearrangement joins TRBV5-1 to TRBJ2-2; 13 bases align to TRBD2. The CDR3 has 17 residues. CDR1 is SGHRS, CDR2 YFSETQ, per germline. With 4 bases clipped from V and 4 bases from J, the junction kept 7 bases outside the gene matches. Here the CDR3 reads CASSRTSGGASTGELFF. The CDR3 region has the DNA TGCGCCAGCAGCAGAACTAGCGGGGGGGCCTCCACCGGGGAGCTGTTTTTT.

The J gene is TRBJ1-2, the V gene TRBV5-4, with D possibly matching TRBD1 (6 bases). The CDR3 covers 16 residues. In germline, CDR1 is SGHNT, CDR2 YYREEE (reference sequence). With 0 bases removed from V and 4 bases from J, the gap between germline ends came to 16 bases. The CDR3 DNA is TGTGCCAGCAGCTTGGACCCATCAGGACAGTTCTATGGCTACACCTTC. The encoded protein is CASSLDPSGQFYGYTF.

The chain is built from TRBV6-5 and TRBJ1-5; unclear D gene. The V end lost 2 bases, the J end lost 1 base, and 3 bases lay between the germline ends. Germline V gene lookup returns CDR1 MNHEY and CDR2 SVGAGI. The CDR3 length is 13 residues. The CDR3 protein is CASSYGSNQPQHF. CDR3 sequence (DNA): TGTGCCAGCAGTTACGGGAGCAATCAGCCCCAGCATTTT.

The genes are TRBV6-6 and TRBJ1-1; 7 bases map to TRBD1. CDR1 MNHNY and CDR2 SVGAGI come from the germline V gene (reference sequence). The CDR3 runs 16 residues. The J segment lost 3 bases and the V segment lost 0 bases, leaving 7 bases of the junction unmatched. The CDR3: CASSYSPGQTYTEAFF. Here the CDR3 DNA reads TGTGCCAGCAGTTACTCCCCGGGACAGACGTACACTGAAGCTTTCTTT.

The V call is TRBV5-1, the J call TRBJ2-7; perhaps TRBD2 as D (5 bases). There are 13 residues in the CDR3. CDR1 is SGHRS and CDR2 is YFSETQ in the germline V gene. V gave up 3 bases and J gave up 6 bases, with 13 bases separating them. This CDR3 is CASSYERLGEQYF. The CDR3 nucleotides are TGCGCCAGCAGCTACGAGCGGTTGGGCGAGCAGTACTTC.

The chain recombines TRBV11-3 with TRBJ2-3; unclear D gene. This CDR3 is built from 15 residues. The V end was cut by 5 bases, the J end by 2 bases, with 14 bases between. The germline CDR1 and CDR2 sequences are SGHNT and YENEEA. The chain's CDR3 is CASSPIRGNTDTQYF. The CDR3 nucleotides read TGTGCCAGCAGCCCCATCCGCGGTAACACAGATACGCAGTATTTT.

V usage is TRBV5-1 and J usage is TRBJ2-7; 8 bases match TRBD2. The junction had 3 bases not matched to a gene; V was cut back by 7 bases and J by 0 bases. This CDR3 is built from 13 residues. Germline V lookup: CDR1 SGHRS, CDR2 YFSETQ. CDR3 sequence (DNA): TGCGCCAGCCGGCGGGGGGCCTCCTACGAGCAGTACTTC. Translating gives CASRRGASYEQYF.

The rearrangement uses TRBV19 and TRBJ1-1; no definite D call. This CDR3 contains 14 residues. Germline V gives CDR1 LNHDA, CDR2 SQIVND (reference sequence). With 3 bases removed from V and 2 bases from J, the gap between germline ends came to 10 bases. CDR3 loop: CASSMRQVNTEAFF. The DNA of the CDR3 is TGTGCCAGTAGTATGCGGCAGGTTAACACTGAAGCTTTCTTT. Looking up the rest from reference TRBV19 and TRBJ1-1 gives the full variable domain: DGGITQSPKYLFRKEGQNVTLSCEQNLNHDAMYWYRQDPGQGLRLIYYSQIVNDFQKGDIAEGYSVSREKKESFPLTVTSAQKNPTAFYLCASSMRQVNTEAFFGQGTRLTVV.

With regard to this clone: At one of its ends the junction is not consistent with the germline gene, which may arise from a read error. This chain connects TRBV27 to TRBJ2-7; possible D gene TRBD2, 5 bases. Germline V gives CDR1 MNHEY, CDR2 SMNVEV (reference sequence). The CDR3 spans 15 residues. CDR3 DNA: TGTGCCAGCAGTTCCATCCTTGAGCGGTACTACGGGCAGTACTTC. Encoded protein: CASSSILERYYGQYF.

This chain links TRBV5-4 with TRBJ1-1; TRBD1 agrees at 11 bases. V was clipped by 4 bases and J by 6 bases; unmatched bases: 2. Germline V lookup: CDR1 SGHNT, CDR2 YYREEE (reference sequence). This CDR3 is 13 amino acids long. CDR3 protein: CASSKGQGAEAFF. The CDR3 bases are TGTGCCAGCAGCAAGGGACAGGGGGCTGAAGCTTTCTTT. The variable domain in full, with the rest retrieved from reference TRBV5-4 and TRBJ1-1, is ETGVTQSPTHLIKTRGQQVTLRCSSQSGHNTVSWYQQALGQGPQFIFQYYREEENGRGNFPPRFSGLQFPNYSSELNVNALELDDSALYLCASSKGQGAEAFFGQGTRLTVV.

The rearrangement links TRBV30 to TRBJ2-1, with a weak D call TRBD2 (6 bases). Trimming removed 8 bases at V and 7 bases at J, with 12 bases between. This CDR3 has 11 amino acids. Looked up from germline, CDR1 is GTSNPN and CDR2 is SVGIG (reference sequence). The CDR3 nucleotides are TGTGCCATGGGACTTTTAAATGAGCAGTTCTTC. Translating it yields CAMGLLNEQFF. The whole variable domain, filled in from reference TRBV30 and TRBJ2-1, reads SQTIHQWPATLVQPVGSPLSLECTVEGTSNPNLYWYRQAAGRGLQLLFYSVGIGQISSEVPQNLSASRPQDRQFILSSKKLLLSDSGFYLCAMGLLNEQFFGPGTRLTVL.

The CDR3 DNA reads TGTGCCAGTCTGCAGCCCGGACAGGGCTATGGCTACACCTTC. Translating gives CASLQPGQGYGYTF. The chain is built from TRBV19 and TRBJ1-2, with 8 bases that match TRBD1. The CDR3 contains 14 residues. J lost 4 bases, V lost 8 bases, and 9 bases had no gene match. The germline V gene has CDR1 LNHDA and CDR2 SQIVND (reference sequence).

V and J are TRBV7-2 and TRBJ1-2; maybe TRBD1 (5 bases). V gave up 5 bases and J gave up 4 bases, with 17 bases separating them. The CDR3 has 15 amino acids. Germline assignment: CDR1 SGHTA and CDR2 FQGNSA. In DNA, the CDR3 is TGTGCCAGCAGCACCCCCATTGGGGGATTCTATGGCTACACCTTC. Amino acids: CASSTPIGGFYGYTF.

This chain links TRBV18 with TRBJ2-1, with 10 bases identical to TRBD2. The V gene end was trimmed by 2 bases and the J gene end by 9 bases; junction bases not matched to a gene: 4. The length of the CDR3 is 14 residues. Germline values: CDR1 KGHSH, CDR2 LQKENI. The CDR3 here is CASSPVQRGGEQFF. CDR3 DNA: TGTGCCAGCTCACCAGTCCAGCGGGGGGGTGAGCAGTTCTTC.

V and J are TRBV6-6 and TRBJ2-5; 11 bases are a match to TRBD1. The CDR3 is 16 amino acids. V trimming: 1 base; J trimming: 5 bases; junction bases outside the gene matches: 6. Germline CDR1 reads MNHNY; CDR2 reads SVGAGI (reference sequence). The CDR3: CASSYWGQGGGETQYF. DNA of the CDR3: TGTGCCAGCAGTTACTGGGGACAGGGGGGCGGTGAGACCCAGTACTTC.

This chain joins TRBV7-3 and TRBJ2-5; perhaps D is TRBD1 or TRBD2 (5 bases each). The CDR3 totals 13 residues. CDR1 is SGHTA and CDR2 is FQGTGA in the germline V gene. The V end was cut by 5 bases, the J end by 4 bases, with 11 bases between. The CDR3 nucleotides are TGTGCCAGCAGCCCGGGACCCAGAGAGACCCAGTACTTC. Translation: CASSPGPRETQYF. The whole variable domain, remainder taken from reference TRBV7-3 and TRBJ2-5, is GAGVSQTPSNKVTEKGKYVELRCDPISGHTALYWYRQSLGQGPEFLIYFQGTGAADDSGLPNDRFFAVRPEGSVSTLKIQRTERGDSAVYLCASSPGPRETQYFGPGTRLLVL.

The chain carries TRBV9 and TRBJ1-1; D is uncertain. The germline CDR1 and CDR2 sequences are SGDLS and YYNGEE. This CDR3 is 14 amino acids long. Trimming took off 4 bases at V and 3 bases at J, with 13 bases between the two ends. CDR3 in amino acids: CASSQGSPHTEAFF. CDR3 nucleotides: TGTGCCAGCAGCCAAGGCTCCCCGCACACTGAAGCTTTCTTT.

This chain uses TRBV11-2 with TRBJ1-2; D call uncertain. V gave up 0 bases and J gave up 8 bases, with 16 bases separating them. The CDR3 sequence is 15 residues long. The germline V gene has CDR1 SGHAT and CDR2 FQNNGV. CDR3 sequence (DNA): TGTGCCAGCAGCTTAGATCCGAAAGGGTATAACGGCTACACCTTC. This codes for CASSLDPKGYNGYTF.

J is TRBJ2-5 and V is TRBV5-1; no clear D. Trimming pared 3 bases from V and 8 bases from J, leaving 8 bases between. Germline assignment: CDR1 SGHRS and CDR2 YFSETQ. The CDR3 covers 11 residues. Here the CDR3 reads CASSSDRTQYF. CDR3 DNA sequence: TGCGCCAGCAGCTCCGATCGAACCCAGTACTTC.

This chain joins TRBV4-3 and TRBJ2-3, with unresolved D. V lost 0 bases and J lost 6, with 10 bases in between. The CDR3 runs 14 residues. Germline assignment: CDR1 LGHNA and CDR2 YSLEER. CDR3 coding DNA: TGCGCCAGCAGCCAAGATGGCCAGATGGATACGCAGTATTTT. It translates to CASSQDGQMDTQYF.

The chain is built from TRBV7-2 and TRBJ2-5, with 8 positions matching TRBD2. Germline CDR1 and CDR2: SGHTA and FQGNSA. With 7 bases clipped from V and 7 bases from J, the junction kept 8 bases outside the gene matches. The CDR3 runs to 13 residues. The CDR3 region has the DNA TGTGCCAGCAACCTCGGGGGGGCCTCGACCCAGTACTTC. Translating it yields CASNLGGASTQYF.

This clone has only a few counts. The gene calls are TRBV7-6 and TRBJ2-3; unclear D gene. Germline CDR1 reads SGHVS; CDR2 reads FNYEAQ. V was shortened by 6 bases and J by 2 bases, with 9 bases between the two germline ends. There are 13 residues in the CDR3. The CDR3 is CASSLGYTDTQYF. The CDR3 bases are TGTGCCAGCAGTCTAGGGTACACAGATACGCAGTATTTT. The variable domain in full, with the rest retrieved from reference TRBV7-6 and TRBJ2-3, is GAGVSQSPRYKVTKRGQDVALRCDPISGHVSLYWYRQALGQGPEFLTYFNYEAQQDKSGLPNDRFSAERPEGSISTLTIQRTEQRDSAMYRCASSLGYTDTQYFGPGTRLTVL.

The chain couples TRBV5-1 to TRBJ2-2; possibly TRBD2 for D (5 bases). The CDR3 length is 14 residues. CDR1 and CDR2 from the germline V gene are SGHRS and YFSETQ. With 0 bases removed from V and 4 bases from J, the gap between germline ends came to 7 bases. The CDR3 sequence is CASSLGGSTGELFF. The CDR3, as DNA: TGCGCCAGCAGCTTGGGAGGGTCCACCGGGGAGCTGTTTTTT.